These T cell receptor beta chains were read from a single sample in a study of shared clonotypes between healthy human individuals. Repertoires were generated with immunoSEQ multiplex PCR, while TCRdb's copy carries only in-frame clones and drops some. The sample contains some 2,400,000 clones, approximately 94% of which appear only once. The sequenced sample consisted of naive CD4+ T cells sorted from blood. Receptors originate from a man between 18 and 29 years old in good health. CDR3s include the opening cysteine and the closing phenylalanine or tryptophan. Size is stated for part of the rows, as once, few or many counts, or as a class when the clone is expanded.

J gene	V gene	clone size	CDR3 protein
TRBJ1-2	TRBV5-5	.	CASSLVPSNYGYTF
TRBJ2-3	TRBV11-3	.	CASSQRTLGGGTDTQYF
TRBJ2-7	TRBV6-1	.	CATGRTGGYEQYF
TRBJ2-5	TRBV2	.	CASSDLGGRETQYF
TRBJ2-2	TRBV19	.	CASSIMGGTGELFF
TRBJ1-4	TRBV6-1	.	CASSEPGGWGYKEKLFF
TRBJ1-2	TRBV28	.	CASSLAARGRYNYGYTF
TRBJ2-5	TRBV4-1	.	CASSQGVLQETQYF
TRBJ1-2	TRBV6-5	.	CASSRGQGNYGYTF
TRBJ2-5	TRBV5-4	.	CASSLEFQRGGKETQYF
TRBJ2-2	TRBV27	.	CASSLGPGELFF
TRBJ2-7	TRBV6-5	.	CASRLAGTYEQYF
TRBJ1-2	TRBV28	.	CASSRTGFTPYGYTF
TRBJ1-1	TRBV30	.	CAWSDTGTGQTEAFF
TRBJ1-2	TRBV7-9	.	CASSLATGSFYGYTF
TRBJ2-1	TRBV30	.	CAWSDGRTDEQFF
TRBJ1-4	TRBV2	.	CASRTGISEKLFF
TRBJ2-3	TRBV18	once	CASSPFPGTATDTQYF
TRBJ2-5	TRBV6-5	once	CASSDGLVRKTQYF
TRBJ2-7	TRBV6-6	once	CASTPGGGGYEQYF
TRBJ1-2	TRBV7-2	.	CASSLDRLNYGYTF
TRBJ2-3	TRBV9	.	CASSPRVTSSDTQYF
TRBJ1-5	TRBV5-4	.	CASSLEADSNQPQHF
TRBJ1-3	TRBV5-1	.	CASSRQGFSGNTIYF
TRBJ2-2	TRBV19	.	CASSIDGVSGELFF
TRBJ1-1	TRBV7-9	.	CASSFRQVNTEAFF
TRBJ2-1	TRBV2	.	CASSDPPGGKSSYNEQFF
TRBJ2-5	TRBV30	.	CAWSPGLAGVRMGETQYF
TRBJ1-4	TRBV5-1	.	CASSLAQYEGEKLFF
TRBJ2-1	TRBV23-1	.	CASSHPGKAPHNEQFF
TRBJ1-4	TRBV18	.	CASSPPGPEKLFF
TRBJ2-7	TRBV19	.	CASSILAGGAYEQYF
TRBJ2-1	TRBV9	.	CASSAVSSGLSYNEQFF
TRBJ1-4	TRBV9	.	CASSEGTGREKLFF
TRBJ2-7	TRBV25-1	.	CASRASGGIYEQYF
TRBJ2-5	TRBV5-7	.	CASSLKTGRDVQETQYF
TRBJ1-2	TRBV30	.	CAGTGGILGYTF
TRBJ1-5	TRBV6-6	.	CASRDDRGSNQPQHF
TRBJ1-2	TRBV25-1	.	CASSTGGVGGYTF
TRBJ2-6	TRBV6-1	.	CASRTGASGANVLTF
TRBJ1-1	TRBV5-6	.	CASSLWVKVFTEAFF
TRBJ2-7	TRBV30	.	CAWSGRGEQYF
TRBJ1-6	TRBV2	.	CASSPSTGNNSPLHF
TRBJ1-1	TRBV7-2	.	CASSLGPILTEAFF
TRBJ1-2	TRBV27	.	CASSHNRGANYGYTF
TRBJ2-3	TRBV5-4	.	CASSLVKGYTDTQYF
TRBJ2-7	TRBV30	once	CAWSLTLGQQNEQYF
TRBJ2-2	TRBV18	.	CASSPRQGLNTGELFF
TRBJ2-4	TRBV7-2	.	CASSFWGQGAVAAKNIQYF
TRBJ2-7	TRBV6-5	.	CASRPGLVSSYEQYF
TRBJ2-7	TRBV21-1	.	CASSYTIYEQYF
TRBJ1-2	TRBV25-1	.	CASSSTGPQGYTF
TRBJ2-2	TRBV6-1	.	CASLGIANTGELFF
TRBJ2-2	TRBV30	.	CAWRSPDRGNSGELFF
TRBJ2-3	TRBV4-2	.	CASSQGREASTDTQYF
TRBJ1-1	TRBV5-1	.	CASSLGQENTEAFF
TRBJ2-1	TRBV18	.	CASSPRLAETSYNEQFF
TRBJ2-5	TRBV15	once	CATSRGNVQETQYF
TRBJ1-2	TRBV19	.	CASRPMSSGYGYTF
TRBJ2-5	TRBV5-1	.	CASSLDRGGETQYF